These T cell receptor beta chains were read from a single sample in a study of shared clonotypes between healthy human individuals. Here immunoSEQ multiplex PCR was the method, and the copy in TCRdb shows in-frame clones only, minus some. The data show some 2,500,000 clones, with under 95% seen just once and 0.36% held by the top ten. The sample comprised naive CD4+ T cells from PBMCs. The receptors originated from a man aged 18 to 29 in good health. Some clones in this sample may be carry-over from other donors' samples. Each CDR3 is given with its conserved first and last residue. The order of the fields is J gene, V gene, clone size, CDR3 length, D gene, CDR3 protein, CDR3 DNA. A D gene is named only where the DNA matches it firmly. For some rows the clone size is stated as once, few or many, or as a class when expanded; others skip it.

j_call: TRBJ2-3; v_call: TRBV27; clone_size: .; cdr3_length: 17; d_call: TRBD2; cdr3_aa: CASTSPGLAGGTDTQYF; cdr3_nt: TGTGCCAGCACCTCTCCGGGACTAGCGGGAGGCACAGATACGCAGTATTTT
j_call: TRBJ2-7; v_call: TRBV6-5; clone_size: once; cdr3_length: 14; d_call: .; cdr3_aa: CASSYKGGAYEQYF; cdr3_nt: TGTGCCAGCAGTTACAAGGGGGGAGCCTACGAGCAGTACTTC
j_call: TRBJ1-1; v_call: TRBV7-2; clone_size: once; cdr3_length: 13; d_call: .; cdr3_aa: CASSYRGESGAFF; cdr3_nt: TGTGCCAGCAGCTACCGAGGGGAGAGTGGAGCTTTCTTT
j_call: TRBJ2-5; v_call: TRBV2; clone_size: .; cdr3_length: 15; d_call: TRBD1; cdr3_aa: CASSEWGQNQETQYF; cdr3_nt: TGTGCCAGCAGTGAATGGGGACAGAACCAAGAGACCCAGTACTTC
j_call: TRBJ2-7; v_call: TRBV28; clone_size: .; cdr3_length: 16; d_call: .; cdr3_aa: CASSPLRGREGYEQYF; cdr3_nt: TGTGCCAGCAGCCCACTCCGAGGAAGGGAAGGCTACGAGCAGTACTTC
j_call: TRBJ1-2; v_call: TRBV28; clone_size: .; cdr3_length: 13; d_call: .; cdr3_aa: CASSLRPNYGYTF; cdr3_nt: TGTGCCAGCAGTTTACGGCCCAACTATGGCTACACCTTC
j_call: TRBJ2-1; v_call: TRBV9; clone_size: .; cdr3_length: 17; d_call: TRBD2; cdr3_aa: CASSPRLAGQTYNEQFF; cdr3_nt: TGTGCCAGCAGCCCTAGACTAGCGGGACAAACCTACAATGAGCAGTTCTTC
j_call: TRBJ2-7; v_call: TRBV5-5; clone_size: .; cdr3_length: 16; d_call: TRBD2; cdr3_aa: CASSGDPGLAGLEQYF; cdr3_nt: TGTGCCAGCAGCGGAGATCCGGGACTAGCGGGACTCGAGCAGTACTTC
j_call: TRBJ1-2; v_call: TRBV5-1; clone_size: .; cdr3_length: 14; d_call: .; cdr3_aa: CASSLIPGGYGYTF; cdr3_nt: TGCGCCAGCAGCTTGATCCCGGGAGGTTATGGCTACACCTTC
j_call: TRBJ2-3; v_call: TRBV19; clone_size: .; cdr3_length: 15; d_call: .; cdr3_aa: CASSIARRGTDTQYF; cdr3_nt: TGTGCCAGTAGTATTGCCCGCAGGGGCACAGATACGCAGTATTTT
j_call: TRBJ1-5; v_call: TRBV2; clone_size: .; cdr3_length: 14; d_call: .; cdr3_aa: CASRPTDSNQPQHF; cdr3_nt: TGTGCCAGCAGACCGACTGATAGCAATCAGCCCCAGCATTTT
j_call: TRBJ1-2; v_call: TRBV30; clone_size: .; cdr3_length: 13; d_call: TRBD1; cdr3_aa: CAWNRQGTYGYTF; cdr3_nt: TGTGCCTGGAACAGACAGGGGACATATGGCTACACCTTC
j_call: TRBJ2-1; v_call: TRBV7-9; clone_size: .; cdr3_length: 15; d_call: .; cdr3_aa: CASSLGRGPYNEQFF; cdr3_nt: TGTGCCAGCAGCTTAGGGCGGGGGCCCTACAATGAGCAGTTCTTC
j_call: TRBJ2-1; v_call: TRBV29-1; clone_size: .; cdr3_length: 16; d_call: .; cdr3_aa: CSVVFWVDRARNEQFF; cdr3_nt: TGCAGCGTTGTTTTTTGGGTCGATCGGGCGAGGAATGAGCAGTTCTTC
j_call: TRBJ2-7; v_call: TRBV28; clone_size: .; cdr3_length: 16; d_call: .; cdr3_aa: CASSPTPGTRDYEQYF; cdr3_nt: TGTGCCAGCAGTCCGACCCCTGGGACACGCGACTACGAGCAGTACTTC
j_call: TRBJ2-7; v_call: TRBV28; clone_size: .; cdr3_length: 19; d_call: TRBD2; cdr3_aa: CASSSWTSGRSQISYEQYF; cdr3_nt: TGTGCCAGCAGTTCTTGGACTAGCGGGAGGTCCCAAATTTCCTACGAGCAGTACTTC
j_call: TRBJ2-3; v_call: TRBV5-1; clone_size: few; cdr3_length: 11; d_call: .; cdr3_aa: CASSLSDTQYF; cdr3_nt: TGCGCCAGCAGCTTATCAGATACGCAGTATTTT
j_call: TRBJ2-1; v_call: TRBV7-9; clone_size: .; cdr3_length: 13; d_call: .; cdr3_aa: CASSLGYSPGQFF; cdr3_nt: TGTGCCAGCAGCTTAGGTTATTCCCCCGGGCAGTTCTTC
j_call: TRBJ2-5; v_call: TRBV6-4; clone_size: .; cdr3_length: 13; d_call: .; cdr3_aa: CASSDSGGETQYF; cdr3_nt: TGTGCCAGCAGTGACTCGGGTGGAGAGACCCAGTACTTC
j_call: TRBJ2-2; v_call: TRBV4-1; clone_size: once; cdr3_length: 17; d_call: TRBD2; cdr3_aa: CASSQRRTSGNTGELFF; cdr3_nt: TGCGCCAGCAGCCAACGAAGGACTAGCGGGAACACCGGGGAGCTGTTTTTT
j_call: TRBJ1-2; v_call: TRBV6-5; clone_size: .; cdr3_length: 13; d_call: .; cdr3_aa: CASGPYGNYGYTF; cdr3_nt: TGTGCCAGCGGGCCGTACGGTAACTATGGCTACACCTTC
j_call: TRBJ2-5; v_call: TRBV7-6; clone_size: .; cdr3_length: 15; d_call: .; cdr3_aa: CASSLGRTEQETQYF; cdr3_nt: TGTGCCAGCAGCCTAGGGCGTACGGAACAAGAGACCCAGTACTTC
j_call: TRBJ2-7; v_call: TRBV7-9; clone_size: .; cdr3_length: 14; d_call: .; cdr3_aa: CASSLEGTSYEQYF; cdr3_nt: TGTGCCAGCAGCTTAGAAGGGACATCCTACGAGCAGTACTTC
j_call: TRBJ2-3; v_call: TRBV5-1; clone_size: .; cdr3_length: 15; d_call: .; cdr3_aa: CASSPEGGRTDTQYF; cdr3_nt: TGCGCCAGCAGCCCCGAAGGGGGGAGGACAGATACGCAGTATTTT
j_call: TRBJ2-7; v_call: TRBV5-6; clone_size: .; cdr3_length: 15; d_call: .; cdr3_aa: CASSLTGTYNYEQYF; cdr3_nt: TGTGCCAGCAGCTTAACGGGGACCTACAATTACGAGCAGTACTTC
j_call: TRBJ2-2; v_call: TRBV2; clone_size: .; cdr3_length: 16; d_call: .; cdr3_aa: CASSNPPGRRLGELFF; cdr3_nt: TGTGCCAGCAGCAACCCTCCGGGACGCAGACTCGGGGAGCTGTTTTTT
j_call: TRBJ2-7; v_call: TRBV6-1; clone_size: .; cdr3_length: 15; d_call: TRBD1; cdr3_aa: CASSAPGQGPYEQYF; cdr3_nt: TGTGCCAGCAGTGCCCCGGGACAGGGGCCCTACGAGCAGTACTTC
j_call: TRBJ1-2; v_call: TRBV5-6; clone_size: .; cdr3_length: 17; d_call: TRBD1; cdr3_aa: CASSQVRTGRSNYGYTF; cdr3_nt: TGTGCCAGCAGCCAAGTCCGGACAGGGAGATCCAACTATGGCTACACCTTC
j_call: TRBJ2-3; v_call: TRBV28; clone_size: .; cdr3_length: 16; d_call: TRBD2; cdr3_aa: CASSSGTSGRADTQYF; cdr3_nt: TGTGCCAGCAGTTCAGGGACTAGCGGGAGGGCAGATACGCAGTATTTT
j_call: TRBJ2-7; v_call: TRBV4-1; clone_size: once; cdr3_length: 18; d_call: TRBD2; cdr3_aa: CASSQGVTSGDGSYEQYF; cdr3_nt: TGCGCCAGCAGCCAAGGGGTGACTAGCGGTGATGGCTCCTACGAGCAGTACTTC
j_call: TRBJ2-7; v_call: TRBV30; clone_size: .; cdr3_length: 13; d_call: TRBD2; cdr3_aa: CASTSEPTYEQYF; cdr3_nt: TGTGCCTCTACTAGCGAACCCACCTACGAGCAGTACTTC
j_call: TRBJ2-1; v_call: TRBV5-4; clone_size: .; cdr3_length: 11; d_call: .; cdr3_aa: CASSGGNEQFF; cdr3_nt: TGTGCCAGCAGCGGCGGCAATGAGCAGTTCTTC
j_call: TRBJ2-1; v_call: TRBV2; clone_size: once; cdr3_length: 12; d_call: TRBD2; cdr3_aa: CASSGRADEQFF; cdr3_nt: TGTGCCAGCAGCGGGAGGGCCGATGAGCAGTTCTTC
j_call: TRBJ2-3; v_call: TRBV4-1; clone_size: .; cdr3_length: 15; d_call: TRBD1; cdr3_aa: CASSLRDSVSDTQYF; cdr3_nt: TGCGCCAGCAGCCTCCGGGACAGCGTGTCAGATACGCAGTATTTT
j_call: TRBJ1-5; v_call: TRBV28; clone_size: .; cdr3_length: 13; d_call: .; cdr3_aa: CASSFREGQPQHF; cdr3_nt: TGTGCCAGCAGTTTCAGGGAAGGTCAGCCCCAGCATTTT
j_call: TRBJ2-3; v_call: TRBV28; clone_size: .; cdr3_length: 15; d_call: .; cdr3_aa: CASSTGYLETDTQYF; cdr3_nt: TGTGCCAGCAGCACAGGGTACCTTGAAACAGATACGCAGTATTTT
j_call: TRBJ2-1; v_call: TRBV7-3; clone_size: .; cdr3_length: 15; d_call: .; cdr3_aa: CASSPGPVTLNEQFF; cdr3_nt: TGTGCCAGCAGCCCAGGCCCGGTGACACTAAATGAGCAGTTCTTC
j_call: TRBJ2-6; v_call: TRBV9; clone_size: .; cdr3_length: 16; d_call: .; cdr3_aa: CASSVSVFSGANVLTF; cdr3_nt: TGTGCCAGCAGCGTATCGGTCTTCTCTGGGGCCAACGTCCTGACTTTC
j_call: TRBJ2-3; v_call: TRBV2; clone_size: once; cdr3_length: 14; d_call: .; cdr3_aa: CASSDSRGTDTQYF; cdr3_nt: TGTGCCAGCAGTGACTCTCGAGGCACAGATACGCAGTATTTT
j_call: TRBJ1-1; v_call: TRBV6-5; clone_size: .; cdr3_length: 14; d_call: .; cdr3_aa: CASSYSGIDTEAFF; cdr3_nt: TGTGCCAGCAGTTACTCCGGGATTGACACTGAAGCTTTCTTT
j_call: TRBJ2-1; v_call: TRBV6-5; clone_size: .; cdr3_length: 15; d_call: .; cdr3_aa: CASTSHRGSYNEQFF; cdr3_nt: TGTGCCAGCACCTCACACCGGGGCTCCTACAATGAGCAGTTCTTC